The 28 T cell receptor beta chains presented below share a single source sample, sequenced in a study of STAT3 mutations in large granular lymphocyte leukemia. Findings of the study overall: Every T-LGLL patient had at least one immunodominant TCRbeta clonotype.

No antigen has been assigned to these receptors. Method: immunoSEQ multiplex PCR; TCRdb's copy keeps in-frame clones and lacks some. This sample has 10,000 to 15,000 clones, with around 90% found just once. The specimen sequenced was PBMCs. Receptor source: a human donor with T large granular lymphocyte leukemia. Some clones in this sample may be carry-over from other donors' samples.

The chain carries TRBV27 and TRBJ2-1; unclear D gene. CDR3 length equals 12 residues. The germline V gene has CDR1 MNHEY and CDR2 SMNVEV (reference sequence). V was pared by 5 bases and J by 6 bases, with 8 bases between. As DNA, the CDR3 is TGTGCCAGCAGTCCCTACCCCAATGAGCAGTTCTTC. As protein: CASSPYPNEQFF.

This chain uses TRBV29-1 with TRBJ1-2, with D unclear. The CDR3 length is 10 residues. Trimming stripped 4 bases from V and 6 bases from J, with 6 bases between. Germline V gives CDR1 SQVTM, CDR2 ANQGSEA. The CDR3 DNA reads TGCAGCGTTGGGGGTAATGGCTACACCTTC. Translated: CSVGGNGYTF. The full variable domain, completed using reference TRBV29-1 and TRBJ1-2, is SAVISQKPSRDICQRGTSLTIQCQVDSQVTMMFWYRQQPGQSLTLIATANQGSEATYESGFVIDKFPISRPNLTFSTLTVSNMSPEDSSIYLCSVGGNGYTFGSGTRLTVV.

This clone was seen a single time. The chain joins TRBV27 to TRBJ2-2; maybe TRBD1 (5 bases). The CDR3 is 16 residues long. The ends were cut back, 8 bases at V and 0 bases at J, with 16 bases in the middle. Germline V gives CDR1 MNHEY, CDR2 SMNVEV (reference sequence). The CDR3 DNA follows: TGTGCCAGCTCAAGAAGGGGCGCAGCGAACACCGGGGAGCTGTTTTTT. Its translation is CASSRRGAANTGELFF.

This clone is a singleton in its sample. The chain combines TRBV5-6 with TRBJ1-2; tentatively, D is TRBD1 (6 bases). The V end lost 2 bases, the J end lost 4 bases, and 9 bases lay between the germline ends. This CDR3 is built from 13 residues. The germline V gene has CDR1 SGHDT and CDR2 YYEEEE. The CDR3 nucleotides read TGTGCCAGCAGCTTAGCAGGGGTCTATGGCTACACCTTC. Protein sequence: CASSLAGVYGYTF.

The chain carries TRBV28 and TRBJ1-1; TRBD1 might be the D (5 bases). Germline loops: CDR1 MDHEN, CDR2 SYDVKM. The CDR3 is 14 amino acids. V gave up 7 bases and J gave up 4 bases, with 16 bases separating them. Written as DNA, the CDR3 is TGTGCCAGCATCTCTCCGGGGGGGGGCACTGAAGCTTTCTTT. Translating gives CASISPGGGTEAFF.

This chain joins TRBV2 and TRBJ1-3; tentatively, D is TRBD1 (5 bases). CDR1 and CDR2 from the germline V gene are SNHLY and FYNNEI. This CDR3 region has 14 residues. Trimming removed 6 bases at V and 7 bases at J, with 16 bases between. In nucleotides, the CDR3 is TGTGCCAGCAGGGAGGGACTTCTAGGGAACACCATATATTTT. Amino acids: CASREGLLGNTIYF. Together with reference TRBV2 and TRBJ1-3, the CDR3 gives the full variable domain: EPEVTQTPSHQVTQMGQEVILRCVPISNHLYFYWYRQILGQKVEFLVSFYNNEISEKSEIFDDQFSVERPDGSNFTLKIRSTKLEDSAMYFCASREGLLGNTIYFGEGSWLTVV.

J is TRBJ2-1 and V is TRBV7-9; D is perhaps TRBD2 (6 bases). CDR3 length equals 15 residues. The germline CDR1 and CDR2 sequences are SEHNR and FQNEAQ (reference sequence). The V end was cut by 6 bases, the J end by 6 bases, with 18 bases between. CDR3 nucleotide sequence: TGTGCCAGCAGTTTCCGGGACGTGGGGGGCAATGAGCAGTTCTTC. Translating it yields CASSFRDVGGNEQFF.

The chain employs TRBV12-5 and TRBJ1-1; TRBD1 might be the D (5 bases). This CDR3 contains 13 residues. V gave up 1 base and J gave up 8 bases, with 11 bases separating them. Germline loops: CDR1 LGHNT, CDR2 FRNRAP. The CDR3 region has the DNA TGTGCTAGTGGTTTGGACGGGGGAGTAGAAGCTTTCTTT. Its translation is CASGLDGGVEAFF.

The chain is built from TRBV7-2 and TRBJ2-2, with D perhaps matching TRBD1 (6 bases). Germline V CDR1 and CDR2: SGHTA, FQGNSA. Trimming removed 2 bases from V and 3 bases from J, with 13 bases in between. The CDR3 consists of 16 residues. This chain's CDR3 is CASSLRAGAYTGELFF. CDR3 in DNA: TGTGCCAGCAGCTTAAGGGCAGGGGCTTACACCGGGGAGCTGTTTTTT.

This clone has a single count. The V gene is TRBV6-1, the J gene TRBJ1-5; D might be TRBD1 (5 bases). The germline V gene has CDR1 MNHNS and CDR2 SASEGT. CDR3 length equals 15 residues. Trimming removed 7 bases from V and 1 base from J, with 14 bases in between. CDR3: CASTPGLQSNQPQHF. The CDR3 nucleotides are TGTGCCAGCACCCCGGGACTACAGAGCAATCAGCCCCAGCATTTT.

The V call is TRBV7-9, the J call TRBJ2-7; 10 nucleotides match TRBD1. After removal of 1 base from V and 2 bases from J, the junction contained 8 bases not matched to a gene. Germline V gives CDR1 SEHNR, CDR2 FQNEAQ (reference sequence). This CDR3 contains 17 residues. CDR3 DNA: TGTGCCAGCAGCTTAGGGCTGGGACAGGGGTTTCCCTACGAGCAGTACTTC. This translates into CASSLGLGQGFPYEQYF.

In its sample, this clone was seen once. The chain has TRBV30 and TRBJ1-4; D is perhaps TRBD1 (5 bases). With 5 bases removed from V and 8 bases from J, the gap between germline ends came to 21 bases. CDR1 and CDR2 from the germline V gene are GTSNPN and SVGIG (reference sequence). CDR3 length: 15 residues. In nucleotides, the CDR3 is TGTGCCTGGGCCCAGGGACTCGCCCTGGTGGAAAAACTGTTTTTT. It yields the protein CAWAQGLALVEKLFF.

CDR3 nucleotides: TGTGCCAGCAGCTTAGCGTCAAACAGGGGGCTGGGCGAGCAGTACTTC. This encodes CASSLASNRGLGEQYF. The V and J genes are TRBV7-8 and TRBJ2-7; 9 bases map to TRBD1. Per the germline V gene, CDR1 is SGHVS and CDR2 is FQNEAQ. CDR3 length: 16 amino acids. Trimming at V came to 0 bases and at J to 6 bases, leaving 9 bases not matched to a gene.

The chain employs TRBV5-4 and TRBJ1-2; unclear D gene. V dropped 2 bases and J dropped 0 bases, with 11 bases sitting between them. Germline V gives CDR1 SGHNT, CDR2 YYREEE (reference sequence). CDR3 length equals 15 residues. The CDR3 DNA reads TGTGCCAGCAGCTTTCTTGGCAGAGCTAACTATGGCTACACCTTC. Translated: CASSFLGRANYGYTF. The full variable domain, rest sourced from reference TRBV5-4 and TRBJ1-2, is ETGVTQSPTHLIKTRGQQVTLRCSSQSGHNTVSWYQQALGQGPQFIFQYYREEENGRGNFPPRFSGLQFPNYSSELNVNALELDDSALYLCASSFLGRANYGYTFGSGTRLTVV.

CDR3 amino acids: CASSLDPTDTQYF. DNA of the CDR3: TGTGCCAGCAGCTTGGACCCCACAGATACGCAGTATTTT. The chain carries TRBV5-4 and TRBJ2-3; D not certain. Trimming left V 0 bases short and J 2 bases short, with 4 bases between. Germline CDR1 is SGHNT and CDR2 is YYREEE (reference sequence). CDR3 size: 13 residues.

The chain joins TRBV7-9 to TRBJ2-1; 8 bases are shared with TRBD2. The V gene end was trimmed by 7 bases and the J gene end by 5 bases; junction bases not matched to a gene: 13. Germline assignment: CDR1 SEHNR and CDR2 FQNEAQ (reference sequence). The CDR3 spans 16 residues. CDR3 in amino acids: CASTLGPGGFDNEQFF. In DNA, the CDR3 is TGTGCCAGCACATTGGGGCCGGGAGGGTTCGACAATGAGCAGTTCTTC.

The chain couples TRBV6-1 to TRBJ2-7; 9 nucleotides line up with TRBD1. With V trimmed by 5 bases and J by 6 bases, 5 bases remained unmatched. The CDR3 length is 13 residues. In germline, CDR1 is MNHNS, CDR2 SASEGT. The CDR3 reads CASSPGQGFEQYV. CDR3 coding DNA: TGTGCCAGCAGTCCGGGACAGGGTTTCGAGCAGTACGTC.

This clone is large by share. The rearrangement uses TRBV6-6 and TRBJ2-7; 11 nucleotides line up with TRBD2. Germline loops: CDR1 MNHNY, CDR2 SVGAGI (reference sequence). Trimming at V came to 6 bases and at J to 7 bases, leaving 5 bases not matched to a gene. The CDR3 contains 13 residues. This CDR3 is CASRVAGGGEQYF. Written as DNA, the CDR3 is TGTGCCAGCAGGGTAGCGGGAGGGGGGGAGCAGTACTTC.

The chain's CDR3 is CASSEPGGGNQPQHF. In DNA, the CDR3 is TGTGCCAGCAGTGAACCCGGGGGTGGCAATCAGCCCCAGCATTTT. J is TRBJ1-5 and V is TRBV25-1; a possible D gene is TRBD1 (5 bases). Germline CDR1 MGHDK, CDR2 SYGVNS. CDR3 length equals 15 residues. V lost 2 bases to trimming and J lost 2 bases, with 10 bases between them.

This clone has a single count. The chain links TRBV5-1 to TRBJ1-1; D not certain. This CDR3 region has 13 residues. Germline V gene lookup returns CDR1 SGHRS and CDR2 YFSETQ. V shed 0 bases and J shed 11 bases, with 14 bases lying between them. The CDR3 bases are TGCGCCAGCAGCTTGGTGTCCCCTACCGTGGCTTTCTTT. It specifies CASSLVSPTVAFF.

The V call is TRBV5-4, the J call TRBJ1-6; TRBD1 aligns across 11 bases. The CDR3 contains 15 residues. CDR1 and CDR2 (germline): SGHNT, YYREEE (reference sequence). V lost 4 bases to trimming and J lost 9 bases; unmatched junction nucleotides: 6. Written as DNA, the CDR3 is TGTGCCAGCAGCACAGGACAGGGGGCAGGTTCACCCCTCCACTTT. It yields the protein CASSTGQGAGSPLHF.

The chain links TRBV6-5 to TRBJ2-1; a possible D gene is TRBD2 (7 bases). Germline lookup yields CDR1 MNHEY and CDR2 SVGAGI. There are 13 residues in the CDR3. Trimming shortened V by 4 bases and J by 6 bases, and 10 bases separated the two germline ends. CDR3: CASSFRGANEQFF. As DNA, the CDR3 is TGTGCCAGCAGTTTCCGGGGGGCCAATGAGCAGTTCTTC.

This clone came up once. This chain's CDR3 is CASSLGVYSNQPQHF. The DNA for the CDR3 is TGCGCCAGCAGTCTTGGTGTGTATAGCAATCAGCCCCAGCATTTT. V and J are TRBV5-1 and TRBJ1-5; D remains unclear. Trimming shortened V by 5 bases and J by 0 bases, and 12 bases separated the two germline ends. This CDR3 contains 15 residues. Germline CDR1 is SGHRS and CDR2 is YFSETQ.

This rearrangement joins TRBV15 to TRBJ1-2; 7 nucleotides line up with TRBD1. The length of the CDR3 is 15 residues. CDR1 is LNHNV and CDR2 is YYDKDF in the germline V gene (reference sequence). J gave up 2 bases and V 4 bases, and 7 bases lay outside the gene matches. In DNA, the CDR3 is TGTGCCACCAGCAAGGGACAGACAACCAACTATGGCTACACCTTC. Protein: CATSKGQTTNYGYTF.

This clone turned up a few times. The rearrangement links TRBV6-5 to TRBJ2-7; 10 nucleotides match TRBD1. The germline CDR1 and CDR2 sequences are MNHEY and SVGAGI. V dropped 4 bases and J dropped 2; count of bases not matched to a gene: 5. The CDR3 is 15 residues long. This CDR3 reads CASSSPGQGTYEQYF. For the CDR3, the DNA is TGTGCCAGCAGTTCCCCGGGACAGGGGACCTACGAGCAGTACTTC.

This rearrangement joins TRBV19 to TRBJ2-7, with 12 bases lining up with TRBD2. Germline V CDR1 and CDR2: LNHDA, SQIVND (reference sequence). V lost 3 bases to trimming and J lost 5 bases; unmatched junction nucleotides: 2. The CDR3 is made up of 14 amino acids. The CDR3 DNA is TGTGCCAGTAGTATGAGACTAGCGGGAGACGAGCAGTACTTC. This gives the protein CASSMRLAGDEQYF.

The CDR3 region is CAISQPGQVSGNTIYF. The CDR3 nucleotides read TGTGCCATCAGTCAACCCGGACAGGTCTCTGGAAACACCATATATTTT. V is TRBV10-3 and J is TRBJ1-3, with 7 positions matching TRBD1. The germline V gene encodes CDR1 ENHRY and CDR2 SYGVKD. V trimming: 5 bases; J trimming: 0 bases; junction bases outside the gene matches: 7. There are 16 residues in the CDR3.

The count of this clone is one. The J gene is TRBJ1-1, the V gene TRBV18, with a tentative D call TRBD1 (5 bases). In germline, CDR1 is KGHSH, CDR2 LQKENI. V lost 5 bases and J lost 1, with 8 bases in between. The CDR3 extends over 13 amino acids. The CDR3 DNA sequence: TGTGCCAGCTCAATCAGGGAGAACACTGAAGCTTTCTTT. As protein: CASSIRENTEAFF.